These 22 T cell receptor beta chains were all obtained from the same sample, sequenced in a study of cytomegalovirus exposure and HLA in healthy donors. The PCR was carried out with 60 Vbeta primers and 13 Jbeta primers. The table came from immunoSEQ multiplex PCR; TCRdb's copy has only in-frame clones and leaves some out. The sample shows about 120,000 clones, around 86% of them seen only once. The sequenced sample consisted of PBMCs. Receptor source: a woman aged 25 to 39 in good health and CMV-seronegative.

The chain has TRBV4-3 and TRBJ1-5, with 11 bases that match TRBD1. After removal of 7 bases from V and 6 bases from J, the junction contained 14 bases not matched to a gene. The CDR3 spans 17 residues. Germline V gene sequence: CDR1 LGHNA, CDR2 YSLEER. The CDR3 sequence is CASTLPNGQGASQPQHF. The DNA of the CDR3 is TGCGCCAGCACCCTTCCCAATGGACAGGGGGCGAGTCAGCCCCAGCATTTT.

The chain uses TRBV5-1 and TRBJ2-7, with 8 bases that match TRBD2. This CDR3 contains 15 residues. Germline-derived CDR1 and CDR2 are SGHRS and YFSETQ. The trim removed 4 bases at V and 5 bases at J, leaving 11 bases unmatched. CDR3 sequence reads: CASSRDGLAGNEQYF. CDR3 bases: TGCGCCAGCAGCCGAGATGGGCTAGCGGGCAACGAGCAGTACTTC.

The genes are TRBV5-1 and TRBJ2-5; a weak D match, TRBD1 (6 bases). The DNA end lines up better with TRBJ2-7; the J call may be wrong. There are 14 residues in the CDR3. Germline values: CDR1 SGHRS, CDR2 YFSETQ. The CDR3 here is CASSNGAGVNEQYF. The CDR3 bases are TGCGCCAGCAGCAATGGGGCAGGGGTGAACGAGCAGTACTTC.

The J gene is TRBJ1-5, the V gene TRBV30, with TRBD1 identical over 12 bases. The V and J ends lost 0 bases and 4 bases, in that order; junction bases with no gene match: 16. The CDR3 has 20 amino acids. CDR1 is GTSNPN, CDR2 SVGIG, per germline (reference sequence). The CDR3 DNA follows: TGTGCCTGGAGTGTAGGGTCCGGGACAGGGGGCTCAGGGACAAATCAGCCCCAGCATTTT. Amino acid sequence: CAWSVGSGTGGSGTNQPQHF.

Only one count was recorded for this clone. The gene calls are TRBV5-8 and TRBJ1-5, with TRBD1 as a possible D gene (5 bases). The length of the CDR3 is 14 residues. Deletions cut 0 bases from V and 3 bases from J, with 7 bases between. In germline, CDR1 is SGHTS, CDR2 YDEGEE. This chain's CDR3 is CASSLGGPNQPQHF. CDR3 in DNA: TGTGCCAGCAGCTTGGGGGGCCCCAATCAGCCCCAGCATTTT. The full variable domain, in which reference TRBV5-8 and TRBJ1-5 provide the parts outside the CDR3, is EAGVTQSPTHLIKTRGQQATLRCSPISGHTSVYWYQQALGLGLQFLLWYDEGEERNRGNFPPRFSGRQFPNYSSELNVNALELEDSALYLCASSLGGPNQPQHFGDGTRLSIL.

This clone has a handful of counts. This chain uses TRBV6-6 with TRBJ1-1; D call uncertain. The germline V and J ends were trimmed by 2 bases and 4 bases, with 14 bases remaining between them. CDR1 and CDR2 from the germline V gene are MNHNY and SVGAGI (reference sequence). CDR3 size: 15 residues. CDR3 residues: CASSYGRVGSTEAFF. The CDR3 DNA sequence: TGTGCCAGCAGTTACGGCCGGGTCGGGAGCACTGAAGCTTTCTTT.

The gene calls are TRBV27 and TRBJ2-3, with 7 positions matching TRBD2. Germline V gives CDR1 MNHEY, CDR2 SMNVEV (reference sequence). The junction had 8 bases not matched to a gene; V was cut back by 3 bases and J by 2 bases. CDR3 length equals 16 residues. The CDR3 spells CASSFLGREDTDTQYF. For the CDR3, the DNA is TGTGCCAGCAGTTTCCTCGGACGGGAGGACACAGATACGCAGTATTTT.

The V gene is TRBV11-3, the J gene TRBJ1-1; D remains unclear. This CDR3 contains 14 residues. Germline CDR1 reads SGHNT; CDR2 reads YENEEA. Trimming stripped 5 bases from V and 2 bases from J, with 12 bases between. The CDR3 spells CASSPVAGNTEAFF. In nucleotides, the CDR3 is TGTGCCAGCAGCCCCGTGGCGGGCAACACTGAAGCTTTCTTT.

The chain is built from TRBV7-6 and TRBJ2-5; tentatively, D is TRBD1 (6 bases). Germline CDR1 reads SGHVS; CDR2 reads FNYEAQ. V was trimmed by 3 bases and J by 4 bases, leaving 12 bases between them. The CDR3 is made up of 14 amino acids. CDR3: CASSFRGNSETQYF. The DNA of the CDR3 is TGTGCCAGCAGCTTTAGGGGGAATTCAGAGACCCAGTACTTC.

The rearrangement joins TRBV7-3 to TRBJ1-1, with TRBD1 matching 11 bases. The CDR3 contains 18 residues. Looked up from germline, CDR1 is SGHTA and CDR2 is FQGTGA. The V and J ends lost 1 base and 0 bases, in that order; junction bases with no gene match: 7. CDR3: CASSLSGDRGGMNTEAFF. The CDR3 coding sequence is TGTGCCAGCAGCTTAAGTGGGGACAGGGGGGGAATGAACACTGAAGCTTTCTTT.

The gene calls are TRBV2 and TRBJ2-2, with 8 bases that match TRBD2. CDR3 length equals 16 residues. Per germline, CDR1 SNHLY and CDR2 FYNNEI. The V segment lost 6 bases and the J segment 6 bases; nucleotides outside the gene matches: 12. The CDR3 coding sequence is TGTGCCAGCAGAGTGATCGGGACTAGAGGAGCCGGGGAGCTGTTTTTT. Its translation is CASRVIGTRGAGELFF.

This chain joins TRBV7-3 and TRBJ2-7; D uncertain. This CDR3 has 13 residues. V lost 2 bases and J 3 bases, leaving 8 bases between the germline ends. CDR1 is SGHTA and CDR2 is FQGTGA in the germline V gene. The CDR3 DNA sequence: TGTGCCAGCAGCTTAGCGGCCAACTACGAGCAGTACTTC. Translation: CASSLAANYEQYF.

This clone was seen a few times. The gene calls are TRBV19 and TRBJ1-1, with 7 bases aligning to TRBD1. Germline loops: CDR1 LNHDA, CDR2 SQIVND (reference sequence). The CDR3 extends over 15 amino acids. The ends lost 7 bases at V and 0 bases at J; junction bases unmatched: 8. This CDR3 is CASTPSRGVNTEAFF. DNA of the CDR3: TGTGCCAGTACCCCTTCCAGGGGGGTGAACACTGAAGCTTTCTTT.

This chain links TRBV6-1 with TRBJ2-5, with D unresolved. V lost 6 bases and J 5 bases, leaving 7 bases between the germline ends. The CDR3 has 11 residues. Per germline, CDR1 MNHNS and CDR2 SASEGT. The CDR3: CASRGLETQYF. CDR3 bases: TGTGCCAGCAGGGGCCTTGAGACCCAGTACTTC.

The chain combines TRBV6-5 with TRBJ1-2, with 8 bases matching TRBD1. With V trimmed by 6 bases and J by 6 bases, 6 bases remained unmatched. CDR3 size: 13 residues. The germline CDR1 and CDR2 sequences are MNHEY and SVGAGI. CDR3 sequence (DNA): TGTGCCAGCAGCCATGGACAGGGCCATGGCTACACCTTC. This gives the protein CASSHGQGHGYTF.

The chain is built from TRBV6-4 and TRBJ2-2; a possible D gene is TRBD1 (6 bases). The CDR3 is made up of 15 amino acids. The V end was cut by 0 bases, the J end by 1 base, with 6 bases between. The germline CDR1 and CDR2 sequences are MRHNA and SNTAGT. The CDR3 reads CASSDSGQNTGELFF. The CDR3 DNA sequence: TGTGCCAGCAGTGACTCGGGACAGAACACCGGGGAGCTGTTTTTT.

The V and J genes are TRBV28 and TRBJ1-2; 11 bases are a match to TRBD1. Germline V gives CDR1 MDHEN, CDR2 SYDVKM. This CDR3 contains 15 residues. The ends lost 6 bases at V and 2 bases at J; junction bases unmatched: 5. DNA for the CDR3: TGTGCCAGCAGACTTGGGACAGGGGGGAACTATGGCTACACCTTC. This codes for CASRLGTGGNYGYTF.

The rearrangement uses TRBV2 and TRBJ2-1; 9 bases fit TRBD2. CDR1 and CDR2 (germline): SNHLY, FYNNEI. With 6 bases clipped from V and 5 bases from J, the junction kept 8 bases outside the gene matches. CDR3 size: 15 residues. The CDR3 spells CASRGRTSADNEQFF. The DNA for the CDR3 is TGTGCCAGCAGGGGAAGGACTAGCGCTGACAATGAGCAGTTCTTC.

This chain joins TRBV19 and TRBJ1-2; TRBD1 matches 7 bases. J gave up 4 bases and V 8 bases, and 7 bases lay outside the gene matches. From germline, CDR1 is LNHDA and CDR2 SQIVND (reference sequence). CDR3 length: 13 amino acids. This CDR3 is CASGSGQSYGYTF. CDR3 nucleotide sequence: TGTGCCAGTGGGTCGGGACAGTCCTATGGCTACACCTTC.

This rearrangement joins TRBV5-1 to TRBJ2-1; no clear D gene. Germline CDR1 reads SGHRS; CDR2 reads YFSETQ. With 5 bases removed from V and 2 bases from J, the gap between germline ends came to 8 bases. The CDR3 sequence is 13 residues long. The CDR3 bases are TGCGCCAGCAGTTCACAGACCTACAATGAGCAGTTCTTC. Protein product: CASSSQTYNEQFF.

V usage is TRBV28 and J usage is TRBJ1-1, with 9 bases aligning to TRBD1. The CDR3 runs 17 residues. V was clipped by 7 bases and J by 6 bases; unmatched bases: 18. Germline CDR1 reads MDHEN; CDR2 reads SYDVKM. The CDR3: CASKIIKNRGLDSEAFF. The CDR3 coding sequence is TGTGCCAGCAAAATAATTAAAAACAGGGGGCTCGATTCTGAAGCTTTCTTT.

This clone has a handful of counts. The rearrangement joins TRBV27 to TRBJ2-7; TRBD1 aligns across 8 bases. The length of the CDR3 is 15 residues. V shed 6 bases, J shed 0 bases, and the junction held 7 bases outside the gene matches. Germline CDR1 and CDR2: MNHEY and SMNVEV (reference sequence). The CDR3 DNA reads as TGTGCCAGCAGCGTAACCGGGACAGGCTCCTACGAGCAGTACTTC. The encoded protein is CASSVTGTGSYEQYF.